The following is a T cell receptor beta chain sequence with its context. This specimen comes from a study of blood T cell repertoires in COVID-19. For the study at large: Spain, Italy and the United States supplied samples that represented acute and convalescent COVID-19. Sample material is recorded as cDNA or gDNA derived from T cells, B-cell-depleted T cells, or PBMCs.

Original handling: The authors estimated nucleated cell counts from reference gene primer amplification. TCRdb's table, derived via immunoSEQ multiplex PCR, lists solely in-frame clones and lacks some. V and J calls and clone size follow that table, whereas D and trimming were derived from the DNA. The sample comprises approximately 150,000 clones, 88% of which are singletons, and around 2.1% rests with the top ten. V was clipped by 3 bases and J by 12 bases, with 14 bases between them. There are 12 residues in the CDR3. Germline CDR1 and CDR2: SNHLY and FYNNEI. This chain joins TRBV2 and TRBJ1-2; no definite D call. The sample taken for sequencing was peripheral blood. The sequence derives from a man between 65 and 79 years old with active COVID-19. CDR3 bases: TGTGCCAGCAGTGACGACGGAGGAGGCAACACCTTC. This translates into CASSDDGGGNTF.